The 16 T cell receptor beta chains given below trace back to one sample, sequenced in a study of cytomegalovirus exposure and HLA in healthy donors. PCR primers comprised 60 Vbeta and 13 Jbeta primers. Assay used: immunoSEQ multiplex PCR; TCRdb lists only in-frame clones, some missing. The profile shows around 150,000 clones, 78% of them singletons. Material for sequencing was PBMCs. Receptor source: a male donor in good health and CMV-seronegative.

The chain has TRBV6-1 and TRBJ2-3; 12 bases line up with TRBD1. This CDR3 has 17 amino acids. J lost 5 bases, V lost 0 bases, and 6 bases had no gene match. CDR1 is MNHNS and CDR2 is SASEGT in the germline V gene. In DNA, the CDR3 is TGTGCCAGCAGTGAAGCGATTGGGACAGGGGGCCGAGATACGCAGTATTTT. Translated: CASSEAIGTGGRDTQYF.

J is TRBJ1-1 and V is TRBV30; a weak D match, TRBD1 (6 bases). CDR3 size: 14 residues. Germline V CDR1 and CDR2: GTSNPN, SVGIG (reference sequence). Trimming removed 2 bases at V and 11 bases at J, with 21 bases between. The CDR3 DNA follows: TGTGCCTGGAGTACTACACAGGGCGGCTTTACCGCTTTCTTT. Residues: CAWSTTQGGFTAFF. Combining the CDR3 with reference TRBV30 and TRBJ1-1 gives the whole variable domain SQTIHQWPATLVQPVGSPLSLECTVEGTSNPNLYWYRQAAGRGLQLLFYSVGIGQISSEVPQNLSASRPQDRQFILSSKKLLLSDSGFYLCAWSTTQGGFTAFFGQGTRLTVV.

The genes are TRBV30 and TRBJ2-7, with TRBD2 as a possible D gene (5 bases). The CDR3 is 14 amino acids. From germline, CDR1 is GTSNPN and CDR2 SVGIG (reference sequence). V was pared by 3 bases and J by 1 base, with 13 bases between. CDR3 sequence reads: CAWRPLRASYEQYF. CDR3 DNA: TGTGCCTGGAGGCCTTTGAGGGCTTCCTACGAGCAGTACTTC.

This clone came up once. The V call is TRBV6-1, the J call TRBJ2-7, with 8 bases matching TRBD2. With V trimmed by 6 bases and J by 2 bases, 9 bases remained unmatched. The CDR3 has 15 residues. Germline assignment: CDR1 MNHNS and CDR2 SASEGT. This chain's CDR3 is CASSGASGGPYEQYF. CDR3 DNA: TGTGCCAGCAGCGGCGCAAGCGGGGGACCCTACGAGCAGTACTTC.

The chain uses TRBV18 and TRBJ1-5, with no clear D. This CDR3 is built from 16 residues. Germline V gene lookup returns CDR1 KGHSH and CDR2 LQKENI. With 6 bases removed from V and 6 bases from J, the gap between germline ends came to 21 bases. The CDR3 nucleotides are TGTGCCAGCTCCCCTACAATTCAGGCTTCGAGTCAGCCCCAGCATTTT. Its protein is CASSPTIQASSQPQHF.

The chain links TRBV6-5 to TRBJ1-1, with D perhaps matching TRBD1 (5 bases). Germline values: CDR1 MNHEY, CDR2 SVGAGI. This CDR3 is 12 amino acids long. V lost 7 bases and J 11 bases, leaving 17 bases between the germline ends. The chain's CDR3 is CASTGSGLGAFF. The CDR3 DNA reads as TGTGCCAGCACAGGATCGGGACTCGGGGCTTTCTTT.

The CDR3 reads CAWNLGQREEKLFF. In DNA, the CDR3 is TGTGCCTGGAATCTTGGGCAGAGGGAAGAAAAACTGTTTTTT. V and J are TRBV30 and TRBJ1-4; D call uncertain. In germline, CDR1 is GTSNPN, CDR2 SVGIG (reference sequence). The CDR3 covers 14 residues. V lost 4 bases to trimming and J lost 8 bases, with 17 bases between them.

The V call is TRBV6-1, the J call TRBJ1-1, with D maybe TRBD1 (5 bases). Between the trimmed V and J ends, which lost 5 bases and 4 bases, there was a span of 11 bases. CDR1 and CDR2 from the germline V gene are MNHNS and SASEGT. This CDR3 contains 13 residues. CDR3 DNA: TGTGCCAGCAGTCCCTCCGGGGGCACTGAAGCTTTCTTT. Translation: CASSPSGGTEAFF.

This chain uses TRBV5-1 with TRBJ2-1; 9 bases are shared with TRBD2. CDR1 is SGHRS and CDR2 is YFSETQ in the germline V gene. Losses at the gene ends were 0 bases for V and 4 bases for J; bases not matched to a gene: 2. There are 15 residues in the CDR3. CDR3 loop: CASSLGTSEYNEQFF. CDR3 nucleotide sequence: TGCGCCAGCAGCTTGGGGACTAGCGAATACAATGAGCAGTTCTTC.

The rearrangement links TRBV9 to TRBJ2-3; TRBD2 aligns across 10 bases. The J segment lost 7 bases and the V segment lost 4 bases, leaving 9 bases of the junction unmatched. CDR1 is SGDLS and CDR2 is YYNGEE in the germline V gene. This CDR3 contains 15 residues. The CDR3, as DNA: TGTGCCAGCAGCCCCCGCAGCGGGGGGGGAAATACGCAGTATTTT. It is translated as CASSPRSGGGNTQYF.

This clone came up a few times. The chain has TRBV19 and TRBJ1-2, with D hard to call. In germline, CDR1 is LNHDA, CDR2 SQIVND (reference sequence). The CDR3 is made up of 13 amino acids. Trimming took off 0 bases at V and 4 bases at J, with 6 bases between the two ends. DNA of the CDR3: TGTGCCAGTAGTATAGATTTATCCTATGGCTACACCTTC. It is translated as CASSIDLSYGYTF.

This chain connects TRBV9 to TRBJ2-3; TRBD2 matches 11 bases. The V gene end was trimmed by 3 bases and the J gene end by 3 bases; junction bases not matched to a gene: 6. Germline V lookup: CDR1 SGDLS, CDR2 YYNGEE. The CDR3 covers 16 residues. CDR3 bases: TGTGCCAGCAGCGCAATAGCGGGAGGGCCTACAGATACGCAGTATTTT. This translates into CASSAIAGGPTDTQYF.

This chain links TRBV6-6 with TRBJ2-1; TRBD2 might be the D (5 bases). Trimming left V 5 bases short and J 5 bases short, with 13 bases between. This CDR3 is built from 14 residues. Looked up from germline, CDR1 is MNHNY and CDR2 is SVGAGI (reference sequence). CDR3 sequence reads: CASSLDWGDNEQFF. CDR3 coding DNA: TGTGCCAGCAGTCTGGACTGGGGAGACAATGAGCAGTTCTTC.

The sample holds a few counts of this clone. The chain has TRBV20-1 and TRBJ1-3; D ambiguous. V lost 6 bases, J lost 4 bases, and 7 bases lay in between. This CDR3 comprises 11 residues. Germline V lookup: CDR1 DFQATT, CDR2 SNEGSKA (reference sequence). The CDR3 DNA follows: TGCAGTGCCTTCAGGGGAAACACCATATATTTT. This sequence encodes CSAFRGNTIYF.

This sequence joins TRBV25-1 and TRBJ2-1; 10 nucleotides match TRBD2. Germline values: CDR1 MGHDK, CDR2 SYGVNS. CDR3 length equals 15 residues. V lost 7 bases and J lost 4; bases outside the gene matches: 7. DNA for the CDR3: TGTGCCAGCACGAGAGGACTAGCGGATTACAATGAGCAGTTCTTC. Translated: CASTRGLADYNEQFF.

J is TRBJ2-1 and V is TRBV9; 7 nucleotides match TRBD1. V lost 4 bases to trimming and J lost 5 bases; unmatched junction nucleotides: 12. This CDR3 has 16 amino acids. CDR1 is SGDLS and CDR2 is YYNGEE in the germline V gene. As DNA, the CDR3 is TGTGCCAGCAGCCACCCCCCAGGGGGACCGAACAATGAGCAGTTCTTC. It yields the protein CASSHPPGGPNNEQFF.